Below are 21 T cell receptor beta chains sequenced from a single sample in a study of monozygotic twins with cystic fibrosis (dated by TCRdb to about 2021). Library preparation used the immunoSEQ multiplex PCR assay. This immuneACCESS table, as held by TCRdb, lists in-frame sequences with V and J called but not all clones. Of the missing ones, under half trace to an unresolved V gene in checked studies; the others have no known cause. For this sample there are about 14,000 clones; just under 95% appear just once. The ten largest make up around a tenth of the sample. Sequenced: blood. These receptors all come from a girl aged 2 to 10 with cystic fibrosis.

The V gene is TRBV6-5, the J gene TRBJ2-3; D is uncertain. This CDR3 comprises 14 residues. Germline V gives CDR1 MNHEY, CDR2 SVGAGI. Trimming took 0 bases from V and 4 from J, leaving 8 bases between them. The CDR3 bases are TGTGCCAGCAGTTACTCTTTTCGGGCAGATACGCAGTATTTT. This sequence encodes CASSYSFRADTQYF.

This chain uses TRBV4-1 with TRBJ2-1; no clear D gene. The CDR3 extends over 15 amino acids. Trimming removed 1 base from V and 7 bases from J, with 14 bases in between. Germline assignment: CDR1 MGHRA and CDR2 YSYEKL. CDR3 nucleotides: TGCGCCAGCAGCCAAGTGGGTGGCCTCTGGAATGAGCAGTTCTTC. This gives the protein CASSQVGGLWNEQFF.

V and J are TRBV28 and TRBJ2-2; D is undetermined. Germline V gene data show CDR1 as MDHEN and CDR2 as SYDVKM. V lost 7 bases and J lost 7, with 19 bases in between. The CDR3 extends over 15 amino acids. CDR3 region: CASKETADGRGELFF. The CDR3 nucleotides read TGTGCCAGCAAAGAAACAGCAGATGGGCGCGGGGAGCTGTTTTTT.

This clone has a handful of counts. The chain recombines TRBV12-5 with TRBJ1-1, with D uncertain. The CDR3 is made up of 12 amino acids. From germline, CDR1 is LGHNT and CDR2 FRNRAP. Trimming removed 2 bases from V and 8 bases from J, with 9 bases in between. The CDR3 DNA reads as TGTGCTAGTGGTTTGATTTGGGGAGAAGCTTTCTTT. Translated: CASGLIWGEAFF.

V gene TRBV9 combines with J gene TRBJ2-3; 11 bases align to TRBD2. The J segment lost 6 bases and the V segment lost 4 bases, leaving 10 bases of the junction unmatched. Germline assignment: CDR1 SGDLS and CDR2 YYNGEE. The CDR3 is 16 amino acids. DNA of the CDR3: TGTGCCAGCAGCTCTAGCGGGAGGTTTTATGGGGATACGCAGTATTTT. This sequence encodes CASSSSGRFYGDTQYF. The full variable domain, with the rest looked up from reference TRBV9 and TRBJ2-3, is DSGVTQTPKHLITATGQRVTLRCSPRSGDLSVYWYQQSLDQGLQFLIQYYNGEERAKGNILERFSAQQFPDLHSELNLSSLELGDSALYFCASSSSGRFYGDTQYFGPGTRLTVL.

The genes are TRBV7-2 and TRBJ2-1, with TRBD2 matching 10 bases. Per the germline V gene, CDR1 is SGHTA and CDR2 is FQGNSA. This CDR3 spans 15 amino acids. Trimming cost V 5 bases and J 4 bases; bases outside gene matches: 5. CDR3 amino acids: CASSALAGYYNEQFF. CDR3 bases: TGTGCCAGCAGCGCACTAGCGGGATATTACAATGAGCAGTTCTTC.

J is TRBJ2-1 and V is TRBV5-1, with 7 positions matching TRBD2. The CDR3 consists of 15 residues. Per germline, CDR1 SGHRS and CDR2 YFSETQ. The V and J ends lost 4 bases and 0 bases, in that order; junction bases with no gene match: 4. The CDR3 DNA reads as TGCGCCAGCAGCCCCCGCGGGGGCTCCTACAATGAGCAGTTCTTC. Its translation is CASSPRGGSYNEQFF.

The rearrangement links TRBV30 to TRBJ2-7, with TRBD2 identical over 10 bases. The CDR3 has 15 residues. CDR1 and CDR2 from the germline V gene are GTSNPN and SVGIG (reference sequence). V trimming: 1 base; J trimming: 3 bases; junction bases outside the gene matches: 6. For the CDR3, the DNA is TGTGCCTGGAGTGCGGCTAGCGGGAGAAACTACGAGCAGTACTTC. This encodes CAWSAASGRNYEQYF.

Written as DNA, the CDR3 is TGTGCCAGTAGTATAGATCGTGCGGGAGTGACTCGCACAGATACGCAGTATTTT. It encodes CASSIDRAGVTRTDTQYF. The genes are TRBV19 and TRBJ2-3; 7 nucleotides line up with TRBD2. Per germline, CDR1 LNHDA and CDR2 SQIVND (reference sequence). The CDR3 is 18 amino acids. The V and J ends lost 0 bases and 1 base, in that order; junction bases with no gene match: 10.

The chain employs TRBV4-1 and TRBJ2-7; 7 nucleotides match TRBD1. The CDR3 is 15 residues long. J was trimmed by 4 bases and V by 4 bases; bases with no gene match: 10. From germline, CDR1 is MGHRA and CDR2 YSYEKL. CDR3 DNA sequence: TGCGCCAGCAGCCGACAGGGATCGGTTGGATACGAGCAGTACTTC. Its protein product is CASSRQGSVGYEQYF.

This chain uses TRBV2 with TRBJ2-3; D call uncertain. Germline V gene lookup returns CDR1 SNHLY and CDR2 FYNNEI. The CDR3 runs 13 residues. The V gene lost 3 bases and the J gene lost 10 bases, with 14 bases spanning the gap. The CDR3 region has the DNA TGTGCCAGCAGTGAGGTCCTCTCGTCGGCGCAGTATTTT. Protein sequence: CASSEVLSSAQYF.

The chain is built from TRBV27 and TRBJ2-7; the match to TRBD1 covers 8 bases. The germline gives CDR1 MNHEY, CDR2 SMNVEV (reference sequence). V shed 4 bases and J 1 base; nucleotides not matched to a gene: 6. This CDR3 region has 15 residues. The CDR3 here is CASSSGQGGSYEQYF. CDR3 nucleotide sequence: TGTGCCAGCAGTTCCGGACAGGGAGGATCCTACGAGCAGTACTTC.

This sequence joins TRBV29-1 and TRBJ1-1; unclear D gene. CDR1 is SQVTM, CDR2 ANQGSEA, per germline. V lost 5 bases and J lost 3, with 4 bases in between. The CDR3 is 10 amino acids. The CDR3 nucleotides are TGCAGCGTTACAGACACTGAAGCTTTCTTT. Amino acid sequence: CSVTDTEAFF. The full variable domain, in which reference TRBV29-1 and TRBJ1-1 provide the parts outside the CDR3, is SAVISQKPSRDICQRGTSLTIQCQVDSQVTMMFWYRQQPGQSLTLIATANQGSEATYESGFVIDKFPISRPNLTFSTLTVSNMSPEDSSIYLCSVTDTEAFFGQGTRLTVV.

The J gene is TRBJ1-2, the V gene TRBV28, with unresolved D. The CDR3 extends over 13 amino acids. Germline V gene sequence: CDR1 MDHEN, CDR2 SYDVKM. V was clipped by 5 bases and J by 4 bases, with 11 bases between them. The CDR3 is CASSPQRLYGYTF. The DNA of the CDR3 is TGTGCCAGCAGTCCGCAAAGACTCTATGGCTACACCTTC.

The sample holds one count of this clone. The J gene is TRBJ1-2, the V gene TRBV29-1; TRBD1 might be the D (5 bases). CDR3 size: 13 residues. V shed 7 bases and J shed 6 bases, with 18 bases lying between them. Germline V CDR1 and CDR2: SQVTM, ANQGSEA. CDR3 sequence: CSALDMGGDGYTF. For the CDR3, the DNA is TGCAGCGCACTCGACATGGGAGGGGATGGCTACACCTTC.

The chain links TRBV10-3 to TRBJ1-1, with D maybe TRBD1 (6 bases). Germline V gene data show CDR1 as ENHRY and CDR2 as SYGVKD. Trimming took off 6 bases at V and 3 bases at J, with 11 bases between the two ends. There are 13 residues in the CDR3. The CDR3 sequence: CAIRQGYDTEAFF. The CDR3, as DNA: TGTGCCATCAGACAGGGTTACGACACTGAAGCTTTCTTT.

The chain is built from TRBV5-5 and TRBJ2-7; D gene ambiguous. Germline CDR1 reads SGHKS; CDR2 reads YYEKEE (reference sequence). V lost 1 base, J lost 6 bases, and 29 bases lay in between. This CDR3 is built from 19 residues. The CDR3 region is CASSLRAVFLPTGRTEQYF. CDR3 sequence (DNA): TGTGCCAGCAGCTTGCGGGCAGTTTTCCTTCCTACGGGCAGAACCGAGCAGTACTTC.

This chain uses TRBV28 with TRBJ1-2, with D possibly TRBD1 on 6 matching bases. Germline V CDR1 and CDR2: MDHEN, SYDVKM. The CDR3 is 13 amino acids. Trimming left V 8 bases short and J 6 bases short, with 16 bases between. Here the CDR3 DNA reads TGTGCCAGCTTAGGGGGGGAAGTGAATGGCTACACCTTC. Its protein is CASLGGEVNGYTF.

The CDR3 DNA reads as TGTGCCAGCAGCTCGCAGGGGTATGGACAAGAGACCCAGTACTTC. As protein: CASSSQGYGQETQYF. The gene calls are TRBV7-9 and TRBJ2-5; weak D call: TRBD1 (6 bases). The CDR3 spans 15 residues. V lost 4 bases, J lost 2 bases, and 14 bases lay in between. Germline CDR1 SEHNR, CDR2 FQNEAQ (reference sequence).

This chain uses TRBV5-1 with TRBJ2-7, with D maybe TRBD2 (5 bases). The germline V and J ends were trimmed by 1 base and 6 bases, with 14 bases remaining between them. CDR3 length equals 14 residues. CDR1 is SGHRS and CDR2 is YFSETQ in the germline V gene. The CDR3 region has the DNA TGCGCCAGCAGCTTGACTAGTGTTCAGGCCGAGCAGTACTTC. It is translated as CASSLTSVQAEQYF.

The J gene is TRBJ2-7, the V gene TRBV11-2; the match to TRBD1 covers 10 bases. V gave up 0 bases and J gave up 1 base; unmatched junction bases: 9. The CDR3 covers 18 residues. Germline assignment: CDR1 SGHAT and CDR2 FQNNGV. CDR3 region: CASSLDPRQGALSYEQYF. The CDR3 region has the DNA TGTGCCAGCAGCTTAGATCCCAGACAGGGGGCGCTTTCCTACGAGCAGTACTTC.